This TCR beta chain was captured by sequencing in a study of type 1 and type 2 diabetes patients. Study-level background: Samples came from type 1 diabetic, type 2 diabetic or nondiabetic people, recruited in China. Magnetic bead positive selection isolated CD4+ or CD8+ T cells from PBMCs. Regarding the study as a whole: A median of one highly-expanded CD4+ clone, covering 3% to 5% of reads, occurred in type 2 diabetes.

About this clonotype: As yet, its antigen is unknown.

Deletions cut 4 bases from V and 6 bases from J, with 21 bases between. The CDR3 consists of 16 residues. Germline V gene sequence: CDR1 SNHLY, CDR2 FYNNEI. The PCR template was genomic DNA. A primer set of 30 forward and 13 reverse primers amplified the CDR3. TCRdb reprocessed the multiplex PCR reads via MiXCR and lists one record per CDR3 protein. The table shows about 290,000 distinct CDR3 sequences, with more than 45% occurring only once. This rearrangement joins TRBV2 to TRBJ1-1; D is perhaps TRBD1 (6 bases). The receptor was isolated from a man aged 18 to 30 with type 2 diabetes. Material: peripheral blood mononuclear cells (PBMCs). Here the CDR3 reads CASSGEGGFSGAEAFF. CDR3 nucleotide sequence: TGTGCCAGCAGTGGGGAAGGGGGATTTAGCGGAGCTGAAGCTTTCTTT.